One and the same sample provided the 2 T cell receptor beta chains below, sequenced in a study of cytomegalovirus exposure and HLA in healthy donors. Primers for the PCR totalled 60 Vbeta and 13 Jbeta. The protocol was immunoSEQ multiplex PCR, while the TCRdb copy is restricted to in-frame clones and leaves out a portion. The sample consists of some 200,000 clones, approximately 84% of them appearing once. The specimen sequenced was PBMCs. The receptors stem from a man aged 50 or older in good health and CMV-seronegative.

This clone was detected only once. This chain uses TRBV10-3 with TRBJ2-3, with D hard to call. Per the germline V gene, CDR1 is ENHRY and CDR2 is SYGVKD. Deletions cut 3 bases from V and 3 bases from J, with 4 bases between. The CDR3 totals 12 residues. The CDR3 spells CAISEATDTQYF. CDR3 bases: TGTGCCATCAGTGAAGCGACAGATACGCAGTATTTT.

J is TRBJ2-2 and V is TRBV7-9; D remains ambiguous. CDR1 and CDR2 (germline): SEHNR, FQNEAQ (reference sequence). Trimming removed 8 bases at V and 4 bases at J, with 5 bases between. The CDR3 contains 11 residues. The CDR3 DNA sequence: TGTGCCAGCCCTACCACCGGGGAGCTGTTTTTT. This sequence encodes CASPTTGELFF.